Following are 30 T cell receptor beta chains from one sample sequenced in a study of cytomegalovirus exposure and HLA in healthy donors. Primers included in the PCR were 60 Vbeta and 13 Jbeta primers. Clones were read by immunoSEQ multiplex PCR, and TCRdb kept only the in-frame ones, dropping some. Found here are roughly 130,000 clones, around four fifths of them singletons; the top ten hold around 0.92%. The sequenced material came from PBMCs. Receptors were obtained from a human donor in good health.

This chain uses TRBV19 with TRBJ1-6, with TRBD1 identical over 9 bases. The CDR3 length is 14 residues. Trimming removed 9 bases from V and 10 bases from J; junction bases left unmatched: 10. Germline V lookup: CDR1 LNHDA, CDR2 SQIVND (reference sequence). The CDR3 sequence: CASRAGQGGSPLHF. CDR3 bases: TGTGCCAGCCGCGCGGGACAGGGAGGCTCACCCCTCCACTTT.

This clone came up once. The rearrangement links TRBV7-9 to TRBJ1-2; tentative D call: TRBD1 (5 bases). The CDR3 totals 17 residues. Germline V gene data show CDR1 as SEHNR and CDR2 as FQNEAQ (reference sequence). V was cut by 4 bases and J by 4 bases, with 22 bases left in between. This chain's CDR3 is CASSSLLTEQSSYGYTF. The CDR3 DNA sequence: TGTGCCAGCAGCTCCCTTTTGACAGAACAGTCGAGCTATGGCTACACCTTC.

The chain carries TRBV6-6 and TRBJ2-7; 8 bases align to TRBD2. V trimming: 4 bases; J trimming: 3 bases; junction bases outside the gene matches: 5. There are 14 residues in the CDR3. The V gene's germline CDR1 is MNHNY and CDR2 SVGAGI (reference sequence). DNA of the CDR3: TGTGCCAGCAGTTGGGCGCGGGGGGTCTACGAGCAGTACTTC. Its translation: CASSWARGVYEQYF.

The genes are TRBV10-3 and TRBJ2-7; D is perhaps TRBD1 (5 bases). Trimming pared 4 bases from V and 2 bases from J, leaving 21 bases between. Germline V gene sequence: CDR1 ENHRY, CDR2 SYGVKD. The CDR3 is 17 residues long. The CDR3 DNA sequence: TGTGCCATCAGTGGGCCGCCGGACACCCTAATCACCTACGAGCAGTACTTC. Translation gives CAISGPPDTLITYEQYF.

This sequence joins TRBV19 and TRBJ1-2; the D is unclear. The CDR3 spans 12 residues. From germline, CDR1 is LNHDA and CDR2 SQIVND (reference sequence). The ends were cut back, 2 bases at V and 8 bases at J, with 9 bases in the middle. The CDR3 loop reads CASSILGNGYTF. CDR3 DNA sequence: TGTGCCAGTAGTATACTAGGCAACGGCTACACCTTC. The whole variable domain, remainder taken from reference TRBV19 and TRBJ1-2, is DGGITQSPKYLFRKEGQNVTLSCEQNLNHDAMYWYRQDPGQGLRLIYYSQIVNDFQKGDIAEGYSVSREKKESFPLTVTSAQKNPTAFYLCASSILGNGYTFGSGTRLTVV.

The chain links TRBV4-1 to TRBJ2-7, with D unresolved. Germline loops: CDR1 MGHRA, CDR2 YSYEKL. With 1 base removed from V and 1 base from J, the gap between germline ends came to 11 bases. This CDR3 contains 15 residues. CDR3 bases: TGCGCCAGCAGCCAAGCCTTTCGAGGATCCTACGAGCAGTACTTC. Its translation: CASSQAFRGSYEQYF.

The V call is TRBV5-6, the J call TRBJ2-5; D uncertain. The DNA matches TRBJ2-7 better at its end, which makes the J call doubtful. Germline V gives CDR1 SGHDT, CDR2 YYEEEE. There are 14 residues in the CDR3. CDR3 protein: CASSLGAQTYEQYF. The CDR3, as DNA: TGTGCCAGCAGCTTGGGGGCTCAGACCTACGAGCAGTACTTC.

The rearrangement uses TRBV11-2 and TRBJ2-7, with 7 bases matching TRBD1. Germline lookup yields CDR1 SGHAT and CDR2 FQNNGV. This CDR3 contains 15 residues. The V segment lost 5 bases and the J segment 1 base; nucleotides outside the gene matches: 8. In DNA, the CDR3 is TGTGCCAGCAGCCTTGACAGGGTTTTGTCCTACGAGCAGTACTTC. It yields the protein CASSLDRVLSYEQYF.

The genes are TRBV28 and TRBJ2-5; 9 bases agree with TRBD1. Judging by the DNA end, TRBJ2-7 fits better; the J call may be wrong. The CDR3 totals 16 residues. Germline CDR1 and CDR2: MDHEN and SYDVKM. Here the CDR3 reads CASSPTSDRGYHEQYF. CDR3 coding DNA: TGTGCCAGCAGTCCAACTTCTGACAGGGGGTACCACGAGCAGTACTTC.

Only one count was recorded for this clone. The chain joins TRBV25-1 to TRBJ2-5; 8 nucleotides agree with TRBD1. There are 12 residues in the CDR3. The J segment lost 5 bases and the V segment lost 4 bases, leaving 0 bases of the junction unmatched. Germline CDR1 and CDR2: MGHDK and SYGVNS. The CDR3: CASSGDRETQYF. For the CDR3, the DNA is TGTGCCAGCAGTGGGGACAGGGAGACCCAGTACTTC.

V gene TRBV5-1 combines with J gene TRBJ2-4, with D tentatively TRBD2 (6 bases). The CDR3 length is 12 residues. Germline V gene sequence: CDR1 SGHRS, CDR2 YFSETQ. With 9 bases removed from V and 5 bases from J, the gap between germline ends came to 12 bases. The CDR3 DNA is TGCGCCACCACTTGGGGGGAAAACATTCAGTACTTC. Translated: CATTWGENIQYF. The variable domain in full, completed from reference TRBV5-1 and TRBJ2-4, reads KAGVTQTPRYLIKTRGQQVTLSCSPISGHRSVSWYQQTPGQGLQFLFEYFSETQRNKGNFPGRFSGRQFSNSRSEMNVSTLELGDSALYLCATTWGENIQYFGAGTRLSVL.

This chain connects TRBV19 to TRBJ1-1; tentatively, D is TRBD1 (5 bases). Germline loops: CDR1 LNHDA, CDR2 SQIVND (reference sequence). Trimming took 4 bases from V and 1 from J, leaving 7 bases between them. This CDR3 contains 13 residues. The CDR3 DNA reads as TGTGCCAGTAGTACCAGGGAGAACACTGAAGCTTTCTTT. This translates into CASSTRENTEAFF.

J is TRBJ2-5 and V is TRBV6-5; tentatively, D is TRBD1 (6 bases). The CDR3 covers 14 residues. Germline CDR1 and CDR2: MNHEY and SVGAGI. The V and J ends lost 5 bases and 7 bases respectively, with 17 bases between them. The CDR3 nucleotides read TGTGCCAGCAGTAGGGGGAATCACGGTGGGACCCAGTACTTC. Translating it yields CASSRGNHGGTQYF.

The chain recombines TRBV13 with TRBJ2-5; a weak D match, TRBD2 (6 bases). The germline V gene encodes CDR1 PRHDT and CDR2 FYEKMQ (reference sequence). V was pared by 0 bases and J by 6 bases, with 20 bases between. The CDR3 runs 17 residues. The CDR3 loop is CASSLGWGDPLVQTQYF. CDR3 in DNA: TGTGCCAGCAGCTTAGGATGGGGGGACCCCCTGGTGCAGACCCAGTACTTC.

The chain is built from TRBV19 and TRBJ1-2, with 10 bases that match TRBD1. J gave up 6 bases and V 8 bases, and 12 bases lay outside the gene matches. Germline V gene sequence: CDR1 LNHDA, CDR2 SQIVND (reference sequence). This CDR3 is 15 amino acids long. The CDR3 loop reads CASQSGTGVLNGYTF. As DNA, the CDR3 is TGTGCCAGTCAATCCGGGACAGGGGTCTTGAATGGCTACACCTTC.

This clone appeared a single time. This chain connects TRBV5-1 to TRBJ2-3, with 8 bases that match TRBD2. Germline CDR1 is SGHRS and CDR2 is YFSETQ. This CDR3 comprises 16 residues. Unmatched junction bases numbered 5, after V lost 0 bases and J lost 2 bases. This chain's CDR3 is CASSLGGLVFTDTQYF. CDR3 nucleotide sequence: TGCGCCAGCAGCTTGGGGGGACTAGTGTTCACAGATACGCAGTATTTT.

In its sample, this clone was seen a few times. The chain carries TRBV6-6 and TRBJ1-5; D is undetermined. V lost 4 bases and J lost 5, with 6 bases in between. The V gene's germline CDR1 is MNHNY and CDR2 SVGAGI (reference sequence). The CDR3 consists of 12 residues. Written as DNA, the CDR3 is TGTGCCAGCAGTTCCAATGATCAGCCCCAGCATTTT. Translating gives CASSSNDQPQHF.

The chain is built from TRBV5-1 and TRBJ2-7, with D possibly being TRBD1 (6 bases). Germline assignment: CDR1 SGHRS and CDR2 YFSETQ. The V and J ends lost 3 bases and 6 bases respectively, with 16 bases between them. The CDR3 runs 14 residues. The CDR3 protein is CASSWDTSSLEQYF. CDR3 sequence (DNA): TGCGCCAGCAGCTGGGACACTTCCTCCCTCGAGCAGTACTTC. Looking up the rest from reference TRBV5-1 and TRBJ2-7 gives the full variable domain: KAGVTQTPRYLIKTRGQQVTLSCSPISGHRSVSWYQQTPGQGLQFLFEYFSETQRNKGNFPGRFSGRQFSNSRSEMNVSTLELGDSALYLCASSWDTSSLEQYFGPGTRLTVT.

This chain connects TRBV27 to TRBJ1-5; D is unresolved. V was pared by 2 bases and J by 2 bases, with 16 bases between. Germline CDR1 and CDR2: MNHEY and SMNVEV (reference sequence). This CDR3 comprises 17 residues. The CDR3 is CASSLPQAPYGNQPQHF. The CDR3 region has the DNA TGTGCCAGCAGTTTACCCCAGGCCCCTTATGGCAATCAGCCCCAGCATTTT.

Only a few counts were recorded for this clone. The rearrangement joins TRBV4-1 to TRBJ1-1, with D hard to call. The CDR3 sequence is 13 residues long. Germline lookup yields CDR1 MGHRA and CDR2 YSYEKL. The V gene lost 2 bases and the J gene lost 1 base, with 5 bases spanning the gap. The DNA for the CDR3 is TGCGCCAGCAGCCAACCCGGGAACACTGAAGCTTTCTTT. It translates to CASSQPGNTEAFF.

This clone appeared once. The CDR3: CATSRGPRDRLSNQPQHF. CDR3 bases: TGTGCCACCAGCAGAGGCCCCCGGGACAGGCTTAGCAATCAGCCCCAGCATTTT. V gene TRBV15 combines with J gene TRBJ1-5; TRBD1 agrees at 8 bases. Germline trimming cut 1 base from V and 0 bases from J; bases unmatched to any gene: 8. The length of the CDR3 is 18 residues. Looked up from germline, CDR1 is LNHNV and CDR2 is YYDKDF (reference sequence).

The sample holds one count of this clone. The junction departs from the called germline gene at one end, perhaps through a read error. J is TRBJ2-5 and V is TRBV7-9; D ambiguous. CDR1 is SEHNR and CDR2 is FQNEAQ in the germline V gene (reference sequence). The CDR3 covers 11 residues. CDR3 bases: TGTGCCAGCAGCTTCGGAGAGACCCGGTACTTC. Translating it yields CASSFGETRYF.

The rearrangement links TRBV6-5 to TRBJ2-7, with D maybe TRBD2 (6 bases). The CDR3 covers 10 residues. V lost 8 bases and J 5 bases, leaving 7 bases between the germline ends. Germline CDR1 and CDR2: MNHEY and SVGAGI. CDR3 sequence (DNA): TGTGCCAGCGGCGGGAACGAGCAGTACTTC. This translates into CASGGNEQYF.

The gene calls are TRBV7-8 and TRBJ2-3, with D perhaps matching TRBD1 (5 bases). V was cut by 3 bases and J by 2 bases, with 12 bases left in between. The CDR3 spans 15 residues. Germline values: CDR1 SGHVS, CDR2 FQNEAQ. The CDR3 spells CASSLRQGNTDTQYF. CDR3 coding DNA: TGTGCCAGCAGCTTGAGGCAGGGTAACACAGATACGCAGTATTTT.

The chain recombines TRBV15 with TRBJ1-2, with D perhaps matching TRBD1 (5 bases). Trimming took 4 bases from V and 1 from J, leaving 10 bases between them. The germline gives CDR1 LNHNV, CDR2 YYDKDF (reference sequence). The CDR3 consists of 14 residues. The CDR3 reads CATSIRGFNYGYTF. DNA of the CDR3: TGTGCCACCAGCATTAGGGGATTTAACTATGGCTACACCTTC.

Only a few counts were recorded for this clone. The rearrangement joins TRBV15 to TRBJ2-1; 9 bases agree with TRBD1. This CDR3 is 16 amino acids long. Looked up from germline, CDR1 is LNHNV and CDR2 is YYDKDF (reference sequence). V shed 1 base and J 5 bases; nucleotides not matched to a gene: 6. This CDR3 is CATSRGGQGNNNEQFF. CDR3 DNA: TGTGCCACCAGCAGAGGTGGACAGGGGAATAACAATGAGCAGTTCTTC. The full variable domain, its missing parts supplied by reference TRBV15 and TRBJ2-1, is DAMVIQNPRYQVTQFGKPVTLSCSQTLNHNVMYWYQQKSSQAPKLLFHYYDKDFNNEADTPDNFQSRRPNTSFCFLDIRSPGLGDTAMYLCATSRGGQGNNNEQFFGPGTRLTVL.

The rearrangement links TRBV5-1 to TRBJ2-3; 10 nucleotides agree with TRBD2. Germline values: CDR1 SGHRS, CDR2 YFSETQ. CDR3 length: 15 amino acids. V lost 0 bases and J lost 6; bases outside the gene matches: 4. CDR3 sequence (DNA): TGCGCCAGCAGCTTGGCCGGGACTAGCGCCGATACGCAGTATTTT. Its translation: CASSLAGTSADTQYF. The variable domain in full, completed from reference TRBV5-1 and TRBJ2-3, reads KAGVTQTPRYLIKTRGQQVTLSCSPISGHRSVSWYQQTPGQGLQFLFEYFSETQRNKGNFPGRFSGRQFSNSRSEMNVSTLELGDSALYLCASSLAGTSADTQYFGPGTRLTVL.

The rearrangement uses TRBV7-2 and TRBJ1-4; perhaps TRBD1 as D (6 bases). CDR1 SGHTA and CDR2 FQGNSA come from the germline V gene. The CDR3 covers 15 residues. V was pared by 3 bases and J by 7 bases, with 15 bases between. The CDR3 is CASSFTQGYFEKLFF. In DNA, the CDR3 is TGTGCCAGCAGCTTTACCCAGGGGTATTTTGAAAAACTGTTTTTT.

The chain links TRBV6-1 to TRBJ1-6; 7 bases are a match to TRBD1. The CDR3 is made up of 16 amino acids. With 0 bases clipped from V and 6 bases from J, the junction kept 5 bases outside the gene matches. CDR1 and CDR2 from the germline V gene are MNHNS and SASEGT. CDR3 sequence reads: CASSEAGGQLNSPLHF. The DNA of the CDR3 is TGTGCCAGCAGTGAAGCGGGGGGACAGCTTAATTCACCCCTCCACTTT.

The rearrangement joins TRBV2 to TRBJ1-1; TRBD1 matches at 7 bases. Germline CDR1 and CDR2: SNHLY and FYNNEI. After removal of 10 bases from V and 3 bases from J, the junction contained 8 bases not matched to a gene. This CDR3 spans 13 amino acids. CDR3 sequence: CATGKQGYTEAFF. In nucleotides, the CDR3 is TGTGCCACTGGAAAACAGGGGTACACTGAAGCTTTCTTT.